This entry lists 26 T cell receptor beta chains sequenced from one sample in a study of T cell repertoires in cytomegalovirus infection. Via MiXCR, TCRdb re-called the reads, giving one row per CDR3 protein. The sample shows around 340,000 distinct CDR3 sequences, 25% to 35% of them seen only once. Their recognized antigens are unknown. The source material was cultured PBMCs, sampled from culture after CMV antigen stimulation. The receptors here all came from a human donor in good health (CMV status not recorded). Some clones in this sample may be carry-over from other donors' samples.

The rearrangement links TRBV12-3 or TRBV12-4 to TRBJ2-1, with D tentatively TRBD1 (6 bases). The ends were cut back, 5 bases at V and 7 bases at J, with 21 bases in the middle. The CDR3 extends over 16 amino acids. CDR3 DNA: TGTGCCAGCAGTCCTATGTCCAGGGGAGCGTGGAATGAGCAGTTCTTC. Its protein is CASSPMSRGAWNEQFF.

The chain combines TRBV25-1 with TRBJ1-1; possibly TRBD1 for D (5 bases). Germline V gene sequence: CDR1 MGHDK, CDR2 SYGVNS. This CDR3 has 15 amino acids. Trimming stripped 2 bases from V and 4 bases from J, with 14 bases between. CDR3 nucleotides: TGTGCCAGCAGTGAAAACAGGCAGAGAGGCACTGAAGCTTTCTTT. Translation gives CASSENRQRGTEAFF.

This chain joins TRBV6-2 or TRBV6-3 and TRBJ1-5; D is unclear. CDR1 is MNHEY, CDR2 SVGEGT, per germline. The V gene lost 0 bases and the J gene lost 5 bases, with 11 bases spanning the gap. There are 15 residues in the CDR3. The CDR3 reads CASSYSLHADQPQHF. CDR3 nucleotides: TGTGCCAGCAGTTACTCTCTCCACGCGGATCAGCCCCAGCATTTT.

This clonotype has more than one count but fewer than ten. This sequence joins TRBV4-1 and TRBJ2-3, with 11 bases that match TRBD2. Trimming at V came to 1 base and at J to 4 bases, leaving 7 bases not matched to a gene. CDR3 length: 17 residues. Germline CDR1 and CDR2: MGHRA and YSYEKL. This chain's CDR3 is CASSQVFSGGAPDTQYF. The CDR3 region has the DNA TGCGCCAGCAGCCAAGTATTTAGCGGGGGGGCACCAGATACGCAGTATTTT.

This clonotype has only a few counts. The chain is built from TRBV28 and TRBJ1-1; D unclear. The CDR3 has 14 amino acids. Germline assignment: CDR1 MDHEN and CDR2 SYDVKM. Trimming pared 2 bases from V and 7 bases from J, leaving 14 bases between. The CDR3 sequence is CASSLNVRGNEAFF. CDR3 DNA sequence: TGTGCCAGCAGTTTAAATGTCAGAGGGAATGAAGCTTTCTTT.

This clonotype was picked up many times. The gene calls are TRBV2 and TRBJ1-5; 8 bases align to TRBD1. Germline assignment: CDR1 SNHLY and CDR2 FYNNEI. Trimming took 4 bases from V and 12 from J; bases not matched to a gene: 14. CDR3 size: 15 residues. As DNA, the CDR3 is TGTGCCAGCAGTGCCGGGACAGGTTCGTCTCGTTACCAGCATTTT. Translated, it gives CASSAGTGSSRYQHF.

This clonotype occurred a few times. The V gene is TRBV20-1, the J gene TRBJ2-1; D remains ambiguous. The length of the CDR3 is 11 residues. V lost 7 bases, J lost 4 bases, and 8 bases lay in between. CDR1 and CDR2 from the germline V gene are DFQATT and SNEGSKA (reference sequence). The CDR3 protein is CSVDLYNEQFF. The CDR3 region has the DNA TGCAGTGTTGACTTGTACAATGAGCAGTTCTTC.

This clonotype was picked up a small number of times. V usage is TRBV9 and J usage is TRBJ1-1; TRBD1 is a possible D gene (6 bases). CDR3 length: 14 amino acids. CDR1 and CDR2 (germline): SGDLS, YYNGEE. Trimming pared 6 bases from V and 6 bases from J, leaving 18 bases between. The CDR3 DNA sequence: TGTGCCAGCACCGACGGACGGAGGGGGTCTGAAGCTTTCTTT. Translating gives CASTDGRRGSEAFF.

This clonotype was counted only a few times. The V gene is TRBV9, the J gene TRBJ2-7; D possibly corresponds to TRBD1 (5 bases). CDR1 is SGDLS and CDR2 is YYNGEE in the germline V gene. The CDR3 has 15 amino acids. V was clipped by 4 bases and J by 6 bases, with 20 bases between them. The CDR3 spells CASSPSVGRGTEQYF. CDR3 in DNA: TGTGCCAGCAGCCCCAGTGTGGGAAGGGGTACCGAGCAGTACTTC.

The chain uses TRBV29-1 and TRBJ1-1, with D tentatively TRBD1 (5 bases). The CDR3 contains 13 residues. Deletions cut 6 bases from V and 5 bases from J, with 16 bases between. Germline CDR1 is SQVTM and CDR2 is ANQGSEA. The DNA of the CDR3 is TGCAGCGTCATAGGGACCGGTAGGACTGAAGCTTTCTTT. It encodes CSVIGTGRTEAFF.

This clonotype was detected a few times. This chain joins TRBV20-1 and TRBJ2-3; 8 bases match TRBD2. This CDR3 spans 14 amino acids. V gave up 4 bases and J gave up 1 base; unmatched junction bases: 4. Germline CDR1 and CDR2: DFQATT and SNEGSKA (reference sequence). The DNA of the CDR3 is TGCAGTGCTAAACGGGGGGGTGGCACAGATACGCAGTATTTT. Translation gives CSAKRGGGTDTQYF.

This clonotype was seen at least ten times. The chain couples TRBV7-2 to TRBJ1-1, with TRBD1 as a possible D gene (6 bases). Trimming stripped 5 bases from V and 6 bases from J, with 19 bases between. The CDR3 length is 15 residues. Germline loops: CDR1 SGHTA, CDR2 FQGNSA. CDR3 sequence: CASSAAYRDSAEAFF. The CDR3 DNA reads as TGTGCCAGCAGCGCGGCGTACAGGGATAGTGCTGAAGCTTTCTTT.

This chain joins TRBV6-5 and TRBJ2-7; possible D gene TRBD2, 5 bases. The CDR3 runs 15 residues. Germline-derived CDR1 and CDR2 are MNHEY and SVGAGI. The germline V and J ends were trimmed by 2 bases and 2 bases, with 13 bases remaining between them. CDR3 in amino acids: CASSYDYVTPYEQYF. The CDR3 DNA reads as TGTGCCAGCAGTTACGACTACGTTACCCCCTACGAGCAGTACTTC.

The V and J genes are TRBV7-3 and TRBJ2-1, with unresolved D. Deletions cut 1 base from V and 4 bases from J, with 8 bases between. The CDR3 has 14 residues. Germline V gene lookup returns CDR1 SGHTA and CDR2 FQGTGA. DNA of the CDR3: TGTGCCAGCAGCTTAAAAACGCAGTACAATGAGCAGTTCTTC. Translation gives CASSLKTQYNEQFF.

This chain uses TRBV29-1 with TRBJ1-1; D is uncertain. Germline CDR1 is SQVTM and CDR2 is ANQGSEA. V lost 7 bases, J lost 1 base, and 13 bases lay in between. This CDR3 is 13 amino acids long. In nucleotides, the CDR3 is TGCAGCGCGGGCGGGAGCGGGAACACTGAAGCTTTCTTT. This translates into CSAGGSGNTEAFF.

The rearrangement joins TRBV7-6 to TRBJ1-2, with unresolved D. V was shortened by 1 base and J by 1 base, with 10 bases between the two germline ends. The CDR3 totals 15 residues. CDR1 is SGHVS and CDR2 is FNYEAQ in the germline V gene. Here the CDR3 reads CASSLVGRINYGYTF. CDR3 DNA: TGTGCCAGCAGCTTAGTGGGCAGAATTAACTATGGCTACACCTTC.

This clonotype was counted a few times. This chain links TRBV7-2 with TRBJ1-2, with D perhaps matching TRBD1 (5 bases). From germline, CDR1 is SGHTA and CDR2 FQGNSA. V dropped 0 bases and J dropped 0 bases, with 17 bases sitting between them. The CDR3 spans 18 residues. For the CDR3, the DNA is TGTGCCAGCAGCTTAGCGCGGGGAGGGGCCCCTTCTAACTATGGCTACACCTTC. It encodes CASSLARGGAPSNYGYTF.

The CDR3 DNA reads TGTGCCAGCACCTGCGTGGGTTGCACTGAAGCTTTCTTT. This codes for CASTCVGCTEAFF. The J gene is TRBJ1-1, the V gene TRBV25-1; D ambiguous. Trimming left V 7 bases short and J 4 bases short, with 13 bases between. The CDR3 is 13 amino acids. Looked up from germline, CDR1 is MGHDK and CDR2 is SYGVNS. Full variable domain (remainder filled in from reference TRBV25-1 and TRBJ1-1): EADIYQTPRYLVIGTGKKITLECSQTMGHDKMYWYQQDPGMELHLIHYSYGVNSTEKGDLSSESTVSRIRTEHFPLTLESARPSHTSQYLCASTCVGCTEAFFGQGTRLTVV.

The CDR3 DNA sequence: TGTGCCAGCCTCGGAGGGGGCATGTACGAGCAGTACTTC. Its protein product is CASLGGGMYEQYF. The V gene is TRBV28, the J gene TRBJ2-7; D may be TRBD1 (7 bases). The CDR3 is 13 amino acids. Trimming removed 8 bases at V and 4 bases at J, with 15 bases between. CDR1 is MDHEN and CDR2 is SYDVKM in the germline V gene.

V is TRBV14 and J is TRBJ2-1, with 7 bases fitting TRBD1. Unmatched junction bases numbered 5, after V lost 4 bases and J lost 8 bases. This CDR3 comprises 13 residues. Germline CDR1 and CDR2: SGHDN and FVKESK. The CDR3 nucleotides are TGTGCCAGCAGCCTCCGAGGGGGCCATGAGCAGTTCTTC. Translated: CASSLRGGHEQFF.

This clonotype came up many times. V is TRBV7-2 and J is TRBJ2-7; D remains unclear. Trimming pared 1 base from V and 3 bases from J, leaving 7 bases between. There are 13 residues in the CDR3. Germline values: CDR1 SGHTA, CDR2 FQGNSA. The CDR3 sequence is CASSLVSIYEQYF. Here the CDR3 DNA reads TGTGCCAGCAGCTTAGTGTCCATCTACGAGCAGTACTTC.

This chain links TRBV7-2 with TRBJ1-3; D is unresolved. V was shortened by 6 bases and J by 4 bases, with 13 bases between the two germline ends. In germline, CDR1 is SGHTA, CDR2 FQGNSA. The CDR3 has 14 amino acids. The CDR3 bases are TGTGCCAGCAGTATCTTGTCTCTGGGAAACACCATATATTTT. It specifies CASSILSLGNTIYF.

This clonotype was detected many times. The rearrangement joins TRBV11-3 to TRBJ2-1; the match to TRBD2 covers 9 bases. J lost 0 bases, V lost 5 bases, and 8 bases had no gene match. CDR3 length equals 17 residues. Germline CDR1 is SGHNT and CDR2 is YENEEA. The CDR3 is CASSRGGSGSSYNEQFF. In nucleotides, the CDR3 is TGTGCCAGCAGCCGAGGGGGTAGCGGGAGCTCCTACAATGAGCAGTTCTTC.

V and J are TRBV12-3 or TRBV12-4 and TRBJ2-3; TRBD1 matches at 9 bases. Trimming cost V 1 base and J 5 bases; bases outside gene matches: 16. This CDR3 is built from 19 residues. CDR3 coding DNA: TGTGCCAGCAGTTTAGTTCTAAAGTCGGGACAGGGTATGATAGATACGCAGTATTTT. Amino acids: CASSLVLKSGQGMIDTQYF.

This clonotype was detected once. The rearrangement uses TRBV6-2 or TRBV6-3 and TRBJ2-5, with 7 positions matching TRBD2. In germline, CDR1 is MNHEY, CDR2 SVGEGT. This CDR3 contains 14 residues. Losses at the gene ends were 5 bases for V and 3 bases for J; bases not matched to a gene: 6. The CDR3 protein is CASSHGTNKETQYF. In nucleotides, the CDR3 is TGTGCCAGCAGTCACGGGACTAATAAAGAGACCCAGTACTTC.

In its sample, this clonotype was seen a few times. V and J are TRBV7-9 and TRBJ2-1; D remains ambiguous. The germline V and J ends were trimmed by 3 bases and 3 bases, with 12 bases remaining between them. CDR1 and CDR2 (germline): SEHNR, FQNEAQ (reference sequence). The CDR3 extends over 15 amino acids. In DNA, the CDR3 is TGTGCCAGCAGCTTGCTTAGAGTCCTCTACAATGAGCAGTTCTTC. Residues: CASSLLRVLYNEQFF.